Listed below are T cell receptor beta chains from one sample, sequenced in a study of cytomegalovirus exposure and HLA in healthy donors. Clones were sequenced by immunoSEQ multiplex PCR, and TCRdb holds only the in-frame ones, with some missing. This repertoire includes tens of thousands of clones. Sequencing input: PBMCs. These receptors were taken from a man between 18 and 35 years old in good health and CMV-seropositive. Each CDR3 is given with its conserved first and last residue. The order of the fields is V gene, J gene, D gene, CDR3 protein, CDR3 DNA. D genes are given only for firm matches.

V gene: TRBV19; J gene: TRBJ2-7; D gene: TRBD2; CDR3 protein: CASSPSLSGDTGYEQYF; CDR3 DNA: TGTGCCAGTAGTCCCTCCCTTAGCGGGGATACGGGTTACGAGCAGTACTTC
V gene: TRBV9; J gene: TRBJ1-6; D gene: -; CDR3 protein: CASSVNRDTYNSPLHF; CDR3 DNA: TGTGCCAGCAGCGTTAACCGAGACACCTATAATTCACCCCTCCACTTT
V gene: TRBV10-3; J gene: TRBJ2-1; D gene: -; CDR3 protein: CAISESRNEQFF; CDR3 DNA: TGTGCCATCAGTGAGTCCAGAAATGAGCAGTTCTTC
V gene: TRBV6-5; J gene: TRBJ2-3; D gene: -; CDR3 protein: CASSMILTDTQYF; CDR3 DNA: TGTGCCAGCAGCATGATACTCACAGATACGCAGTATTTT
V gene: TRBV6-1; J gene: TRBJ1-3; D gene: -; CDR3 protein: CASSEAGGSRNTIYF; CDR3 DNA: TGTGCCAGCAGTGAAGCGGGGGGAAGCAGAAACACCATATATTTT
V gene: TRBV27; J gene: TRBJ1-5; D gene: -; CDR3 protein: CASSLWSGDQPQHF; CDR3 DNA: TGTGCCAGCAGTTTATGGTCGGGTGATCAGCCCCAGCATTTT
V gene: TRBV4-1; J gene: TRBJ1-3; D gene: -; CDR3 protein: CASSQVATASYSGNTIYF; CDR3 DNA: TGCGCCAGCAGCCAAGTGGCAACAGCCTCCTACTCTGGAAACACCATATATTTT
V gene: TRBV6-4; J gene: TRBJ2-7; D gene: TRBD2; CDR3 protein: CASSMGLAGSYEQYF; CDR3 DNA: TGTGCCAGCAGTATGGGACTAGCGGGATCCTACGAGCAGTACTTC
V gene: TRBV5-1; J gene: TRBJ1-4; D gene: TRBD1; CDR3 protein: CASSSRDRVPNEKLFF; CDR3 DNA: TGCGCCAGCAGCTCCCGGGACAGGGTTCCTAATGAAAAACTGTTTTTT
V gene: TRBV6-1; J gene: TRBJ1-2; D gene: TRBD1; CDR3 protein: CASSARHGTGAANYGYTF; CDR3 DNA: TGTGCCAGCAGTGCCCGACACGGGACAGGGGCGGCTAACTATGGCTACACCTTC
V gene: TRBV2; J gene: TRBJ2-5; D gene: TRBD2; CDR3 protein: CASSLGTSGKETQYF; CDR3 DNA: TGTGCCAGCAGTTTGGGGACTAGCGGGAAGGAGACCCAGTACTTC
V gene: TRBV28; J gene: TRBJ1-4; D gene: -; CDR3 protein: CASSFLTGEKLFF; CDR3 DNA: TGTGCCAGCAGTTTTTTAACGGGAGAAAAACTGTTTTTT
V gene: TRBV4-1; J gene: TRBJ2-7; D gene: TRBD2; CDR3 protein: CASSRLAGTRREQYF; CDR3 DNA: TGCGCCAGCTCCCGGCTAGCGGGGACCCGTCGGGAGCAGTACTTC
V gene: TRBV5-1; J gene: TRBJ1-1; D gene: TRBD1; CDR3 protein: CASSSTGQGNTEAFF; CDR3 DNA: TGCGCCAGCAGCAGTACGGGACAGGGGAACACTGAAGCTTTCTTT
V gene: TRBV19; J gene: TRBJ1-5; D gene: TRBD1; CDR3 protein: CASSIEAGGYQPQHF; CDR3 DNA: TGTGCCAGTAGTATTGAGGCAGGGGGATATCAGCCCCAGCATTTT
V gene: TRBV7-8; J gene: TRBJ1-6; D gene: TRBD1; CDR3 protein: CASSPSGQGASSPLHF; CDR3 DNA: TGTGCCAGCAGCCCTTCAGGACAGGGGGCGAGTTCACCCCTCCACTTT
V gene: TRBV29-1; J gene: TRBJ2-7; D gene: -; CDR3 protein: CSVVVGSYEQYF; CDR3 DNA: TGCAGCGTTGTTGTCGGCTCCTACGAGCAGTACTTC
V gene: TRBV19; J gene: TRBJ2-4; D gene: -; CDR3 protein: CASSIVWGPRNIQYF; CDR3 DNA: TGTGCCAGTAGTATAGTTTGGGGGCCTAGGAACATTCAGTACTTC
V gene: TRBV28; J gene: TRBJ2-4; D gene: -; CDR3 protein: CASSFRGLAKNIQYF; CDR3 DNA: TGTGCCAGCAGTTTCAGGGGTCTTGCCAAAAACATTCAGTACTTC
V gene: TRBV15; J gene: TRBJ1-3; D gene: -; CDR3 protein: CATSMQGTGNTIYF; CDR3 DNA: TGTGCCACCAGCATGCAGGGAACTGGAAACACCATATATTTT
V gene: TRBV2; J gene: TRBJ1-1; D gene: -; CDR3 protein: CASRNRAEDTEAFF; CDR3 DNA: TGTGCCAGCAGGAACAGGGCTGAGGACACTGAAGCTTTCTTT
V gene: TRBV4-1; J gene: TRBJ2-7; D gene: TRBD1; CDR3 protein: CASSPQGLEQYF; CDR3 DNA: TGCGCCAGCAGCCCACAGGGGCTCGAGCAGTACTTC
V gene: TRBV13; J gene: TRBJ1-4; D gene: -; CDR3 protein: CASTWLSREKLFF; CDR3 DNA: TGTGCCAGCACTTGGCTCTCGAGGGAAAAACTGTTTTTT
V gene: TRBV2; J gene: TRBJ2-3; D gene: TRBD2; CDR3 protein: CASSYRGGGTDTQYF; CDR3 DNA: TGTGCCAGCAGCTACCGGGGGGGCGGCACAGATACGCAGTATTTT
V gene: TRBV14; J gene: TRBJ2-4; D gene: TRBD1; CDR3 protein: CASSQGGTDLAKNIQYF; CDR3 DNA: TGTGCCAGCAGCCAAGGGGGGACAGATCTAGCCAAAAACATTCAGTACTTC
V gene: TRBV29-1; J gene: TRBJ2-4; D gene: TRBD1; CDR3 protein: CSVIRDRETGQYF; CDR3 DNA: TGCAGCGTTATCCGGGACAGGGAAACGGGTCAGTACTTC
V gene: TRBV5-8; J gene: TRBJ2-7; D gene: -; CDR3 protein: CASSFSGSYEQYF; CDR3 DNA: TGTGCCAGCAGCTTCAGTGGCTCCTACGAGCAGTACTTC
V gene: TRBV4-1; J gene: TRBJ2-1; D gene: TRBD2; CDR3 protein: CASSQDSSPSGGGSYNEQFF; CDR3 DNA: TGCGCCAGCAGCCAAGATTCTTCCCCCAGCGGGGGAGGGTCCTACAATGAGCAGTTCTTC
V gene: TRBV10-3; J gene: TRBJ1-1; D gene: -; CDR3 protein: CAISPQGMIAEAFF; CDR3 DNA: TGTGCCATCAGTCCTCAGGGTATGATTGCTGAAGCTTTCTTT
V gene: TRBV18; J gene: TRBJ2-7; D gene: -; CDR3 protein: CASSPFSGYEQYF; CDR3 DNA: TGTGCCAGCTCACCCTTCAGCGGCTACGAGCAGTACTTC
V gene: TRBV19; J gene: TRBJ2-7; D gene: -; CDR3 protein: CASSMGLLSSYEQYF; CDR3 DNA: TGTGCCAGTAGTATGGGACTGCTGAGCTCCTACGAGCAGTACTTC
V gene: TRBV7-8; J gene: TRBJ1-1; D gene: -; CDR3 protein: CASSSRVSEAFF; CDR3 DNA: TGTGCCAGCAGCTCGAGGGTTTCTGAAGCTTTCTTT
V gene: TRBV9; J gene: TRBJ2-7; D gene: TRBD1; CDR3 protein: CASSETGGAYEQYF; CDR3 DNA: TGTGCCAGCAGCGAGACAGGGGGTGCCTACGAGCAGTACTTC
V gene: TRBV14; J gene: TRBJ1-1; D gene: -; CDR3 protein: CASSPWNTEAFF; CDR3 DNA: TGTGCCAGCTCCCCGTGGAACACTGAAGCTTTCTTT
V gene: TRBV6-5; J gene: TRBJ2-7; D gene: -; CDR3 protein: CASSYGTYSYEQYF; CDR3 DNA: TGTGCCAGCAGCTACGGGACATACTCCTACGAGCAGTACTTC
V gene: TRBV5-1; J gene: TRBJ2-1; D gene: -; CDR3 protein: CASSFLGVGSEQFF; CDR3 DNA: TGCGCCAGCAGCTTTTTGGGAGTAGGAAGTGAGCAGTTCTTC
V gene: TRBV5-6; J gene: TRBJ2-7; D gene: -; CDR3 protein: CASSLNNEQYF; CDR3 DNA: TGTGCCAGCAGCTTGAACAACGAGCAGTACTTC
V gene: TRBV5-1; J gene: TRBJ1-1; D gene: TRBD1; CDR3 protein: CASSRVTGQNTEAFF; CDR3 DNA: TGCGCCAGCAGCAGAGTGACAGGGCAGAACACTGAAGCTTTCTTT
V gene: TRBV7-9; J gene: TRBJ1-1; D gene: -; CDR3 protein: CASSRSRSNTEAFF; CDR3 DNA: TGTGCCAGCAGCCGCTCGAGATCGAACACTGAAGCTTTCTTT
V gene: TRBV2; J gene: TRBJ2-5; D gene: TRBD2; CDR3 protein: CASSLGLAGSLETQYF; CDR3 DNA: TGTGCCAGCAGCTTAGGACTAGCGGGAAGCTTAGAGACCCAGTACTTC
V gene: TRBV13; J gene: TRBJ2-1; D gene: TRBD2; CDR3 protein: CASSLVAGVNEQFF; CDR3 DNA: TGTGCCAGCAGCTTAGTGGCGGGAGTAAATGAGCAGTTCTTC
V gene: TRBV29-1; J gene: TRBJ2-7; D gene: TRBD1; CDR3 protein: CSVEEGQGREQYF; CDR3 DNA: TGCAGCGTTGAAGAGGGACAGGGGCGCGAGCAGTACTTC
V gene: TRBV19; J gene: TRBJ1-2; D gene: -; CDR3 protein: CASSLAGTNNYGYTF; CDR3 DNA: TGTGCCAGTAGCCTCGCCGGGACAAATAACTATGGCTACACCTTC
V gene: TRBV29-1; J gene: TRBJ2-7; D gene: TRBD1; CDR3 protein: CSVVHRGAEQYF; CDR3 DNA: TGCAGCGTTGTTCACAGGGGGGCCGAGCAGTACTTC
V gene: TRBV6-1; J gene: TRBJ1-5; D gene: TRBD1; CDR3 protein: CASRQGTGYNQPQHF; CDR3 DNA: TGTGCCAGCAGACAAGGGACAGGGTACAATCAGCCCCAGCATTTT
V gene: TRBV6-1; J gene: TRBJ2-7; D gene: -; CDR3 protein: CASSEEAGDPYEQYF; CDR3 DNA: TGTGCCAGCAGTGAAGAAGCAGGGGACCCCTACGAGCAGTACTTC
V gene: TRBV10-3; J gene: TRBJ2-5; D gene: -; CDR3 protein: CAVLVQETQYF; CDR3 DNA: TGTGCTGTTCTCGTCCAAGAGACCCAGTACTTC
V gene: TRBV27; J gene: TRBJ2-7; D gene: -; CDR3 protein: CASRQQGSYEQYF; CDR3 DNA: TGTGCCAGCAGGCAACAGGGCTCCTACGAGCAGTACTTC
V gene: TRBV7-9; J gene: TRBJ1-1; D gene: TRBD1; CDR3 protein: CASSLDQGAITEAFF; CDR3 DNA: TGTGCCAGCAGCTTAGATCAGGGGGCGATCACTGAAGCTTTCTTT
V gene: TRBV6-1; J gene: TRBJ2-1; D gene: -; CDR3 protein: CASRGLTYNEQFF; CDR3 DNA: TGTGCCAGCCGAGGACTTACCTACAATGAGCAGTTCTTC
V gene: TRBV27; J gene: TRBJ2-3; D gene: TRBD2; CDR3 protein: CASRILGTSGSRQYF; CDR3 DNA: TGTGCCAGCAGGATACTCGGGACTAGCGGGAGTCGGCAGTATTTT
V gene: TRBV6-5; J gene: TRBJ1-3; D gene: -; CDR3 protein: CASSSQVSGNTIYF; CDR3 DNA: TGTGCCAGCAGTTCTCAGGTCTCTGGAAACACCATATATTTT
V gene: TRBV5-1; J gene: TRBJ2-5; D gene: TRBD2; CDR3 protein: CASSLAGLAGAQETQYF; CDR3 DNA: TGCGCCAGCAGCTTGGCAGGACTAGCGGGGGCCCAAGAGACCCAGTACTTC
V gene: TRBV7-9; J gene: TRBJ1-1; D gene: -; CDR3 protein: CASSPRPGHLNTEAFF; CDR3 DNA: TGTGCCAGCAGCCCGAGACCGGGACACCTGAACACTGAAGCTTTCTTT
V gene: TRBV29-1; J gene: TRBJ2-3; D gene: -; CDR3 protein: CRAGTDTQYF; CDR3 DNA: TGCAGGGCGGGCACAGATACGCAGTATTTT
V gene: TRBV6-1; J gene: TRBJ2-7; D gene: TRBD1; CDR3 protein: CASSEAGGRNYEQYF; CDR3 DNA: TGTGCCAGCAGTGAAGCAGGGGGCCGAAACTACGAGCAGTACTTC
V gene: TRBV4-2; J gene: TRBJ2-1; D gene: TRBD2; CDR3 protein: CASSQGGAGPRPGVEQFF; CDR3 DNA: TGTGCCAGCAGCCAAGGAGGAGCGGGACCCCGTCCTGGGGTAGAGCAGTTCTTC
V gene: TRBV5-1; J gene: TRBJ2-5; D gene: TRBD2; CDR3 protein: CASSYVAGGETQYF; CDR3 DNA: TGCGCCAGCAGCTACGTTGCGGGAGGGGAGACCCAGTACTTC
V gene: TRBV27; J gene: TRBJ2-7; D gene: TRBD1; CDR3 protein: CASSLSTGSAYEQYF; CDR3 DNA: TGTGCCAGCAGTTTATCGACAGGGAGTGCCTACGAGCAGTACTTC